This T cell receptor beta chain was captured in a study of control samples from healthy donors and cancer patients. Sequencing was performed with immunoSEQ multiplex PCR; in TCRdb, only in-frame clones are kept and a portion is missing. The sample has around 68,000 clones; more than 75% are singletons. The specimen sequenced was blood. The source of this sequence is a man in his fifties in good health.

CDR3: CASSISGSHGKNIQYF. CDR3 sequence (DNA): TGTGCCAGCAGCATTAGCGGGAGTCATGGCAAAAACATTCAGTACTTC. The rearrangement joins TRBV7-2 to TRBJ2-4; 9 bases match TRBD2. The CDR3 runs to 16 residues. In germline, CDR1 is SGHTA, CDR2 FQGNSA. The V and J ends lost 5 bases and 3 bases, in that order; junction bases with no gene match: 8.